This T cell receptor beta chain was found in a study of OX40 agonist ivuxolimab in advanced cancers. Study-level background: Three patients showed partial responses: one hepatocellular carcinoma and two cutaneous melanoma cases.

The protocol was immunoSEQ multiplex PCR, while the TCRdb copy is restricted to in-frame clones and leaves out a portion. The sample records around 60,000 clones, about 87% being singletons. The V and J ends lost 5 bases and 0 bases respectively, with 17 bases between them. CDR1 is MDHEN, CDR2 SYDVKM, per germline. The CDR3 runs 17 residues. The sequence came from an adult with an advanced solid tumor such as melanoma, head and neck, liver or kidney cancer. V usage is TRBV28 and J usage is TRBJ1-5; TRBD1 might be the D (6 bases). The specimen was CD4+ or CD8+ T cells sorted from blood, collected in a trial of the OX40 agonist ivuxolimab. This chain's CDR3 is CASSPLDSQNSNQPQHF. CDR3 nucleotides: TGTGCCAGCAGTCCCTTGGACAGCCAAAATAGCAATCAGCCCCAGCATTTT.